This T cell receptor (beta chain) comes out of a study of T cell responses to AZD1222 COVID-19 vaccine. Study results and limitations: Donors were chiefly white British, with a greater number of females, and clonal diversity was perhaps underestimated.

TCRdb keeps only in-frame clones here, not all; method: immunoSEQ multiplex PCR. The table has some 200,000 clones, approximately 93% seen once. This CDR3 comprises 18 residues. J was trimmed by 9 bases and V by 0 bases; bases with no gene match: 11. Germline CDR1 is LGHDT and CDR2 is YNNKEL (reference sequence). This clone appeared a single time. Its target is unknown. The rearrangement links TRBV3-1 (or the pseudogene TRBV3-2) to TRBJ1-6; 10 bases fit TRBD1. The sequences come from peripheral blood, collected 28 days after the second AZD1222 dose. The receptor comes from an adult who received the AZD1222 COVID-19 vaccine. The CDR3 reads CASSQDGDRGKTSSPLHF. CDR3 in DNA: TGTGCCAGCAGCCAAGATGGGGACAGGGGCAAGACAAGTTCACCCCTCCACTTT.